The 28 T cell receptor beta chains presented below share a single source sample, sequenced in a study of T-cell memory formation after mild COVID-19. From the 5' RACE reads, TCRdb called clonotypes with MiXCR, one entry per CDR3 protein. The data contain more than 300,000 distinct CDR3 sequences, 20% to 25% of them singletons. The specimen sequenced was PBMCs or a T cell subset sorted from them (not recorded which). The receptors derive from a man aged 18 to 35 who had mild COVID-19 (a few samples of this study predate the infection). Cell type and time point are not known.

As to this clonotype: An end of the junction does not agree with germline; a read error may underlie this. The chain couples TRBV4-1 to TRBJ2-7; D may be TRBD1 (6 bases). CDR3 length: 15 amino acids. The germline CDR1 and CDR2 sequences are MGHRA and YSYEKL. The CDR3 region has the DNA TGCGCCAGCATCCAACAGGGCCAAGGGTCCTACGAGCAGTACTTC. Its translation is CASIQQGQGSYEQYF.

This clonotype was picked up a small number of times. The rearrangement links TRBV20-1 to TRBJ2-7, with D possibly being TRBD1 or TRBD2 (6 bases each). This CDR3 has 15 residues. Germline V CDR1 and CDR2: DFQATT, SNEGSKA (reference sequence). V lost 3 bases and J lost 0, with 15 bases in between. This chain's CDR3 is CSARGFRGVSYEQYF. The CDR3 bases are TGCAGTGCTAGGGGATTTAGGGGGGTCTCCTACGAGCAGTACTTC.

CDR3 sequence reads: CASSSFSGPNTGELFF. The CDR3 DNA sequence: TGTGCCAGCAGCTCCTTCAGCGGGCCAAACACCGGGGAGCTGTTTTTT. The chain employs TRBV7-8 and TRBJ2-2, with D perhaps TRBD2 (6 bases). Trimming shortened V by 4 bases and J by 2 bases, and 14 bases separated the two germline ends. This CDR3 region has 16 residues. Germline CDR1 is SGHVS and CDR2 is FQNEAQ.

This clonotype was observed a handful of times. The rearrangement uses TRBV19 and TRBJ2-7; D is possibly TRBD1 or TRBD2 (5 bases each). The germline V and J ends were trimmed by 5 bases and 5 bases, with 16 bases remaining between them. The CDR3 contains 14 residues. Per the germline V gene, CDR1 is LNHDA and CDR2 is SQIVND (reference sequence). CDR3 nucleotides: TGTGCCAGTAGTCGTGGGGACGGTGGCGACGAGCAGTACTTC. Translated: CASSRGDGGDEQYF.

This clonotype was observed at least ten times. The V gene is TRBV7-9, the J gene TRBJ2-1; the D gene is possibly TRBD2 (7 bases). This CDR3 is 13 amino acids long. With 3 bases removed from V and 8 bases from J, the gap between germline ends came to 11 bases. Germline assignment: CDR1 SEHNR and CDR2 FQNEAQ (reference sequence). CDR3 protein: CASSFRRGHEQFF. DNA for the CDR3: TGTGCCAGCAGCTTTCGGCGGGGGCATGAGCAGTTCTTC.

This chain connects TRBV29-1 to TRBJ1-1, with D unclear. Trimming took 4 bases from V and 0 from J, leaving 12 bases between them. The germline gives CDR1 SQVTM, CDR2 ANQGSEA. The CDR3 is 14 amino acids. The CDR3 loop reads CSVAVQLMNTEAFF. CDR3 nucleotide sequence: TGCAGCGTTGCTGTTCAGTTAATGAACACTGAAGCTTTCTTT.

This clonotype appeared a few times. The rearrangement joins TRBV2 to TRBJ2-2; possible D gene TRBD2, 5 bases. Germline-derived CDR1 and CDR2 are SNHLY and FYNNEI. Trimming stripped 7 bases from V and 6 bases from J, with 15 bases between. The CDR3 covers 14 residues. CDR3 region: CASKGSWAPGELFF. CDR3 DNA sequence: TGTGCCAGCAAAGGGAGCTGGGCACCCGGGGAGCTGTTTTTT.

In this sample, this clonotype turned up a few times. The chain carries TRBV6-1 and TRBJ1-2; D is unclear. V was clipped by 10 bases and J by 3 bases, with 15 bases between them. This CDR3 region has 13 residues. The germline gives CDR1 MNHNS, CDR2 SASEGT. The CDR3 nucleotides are TGTGCCACGACCCGGGATCTCCACTATGGCTACACCTTC. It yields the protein CATTRDLHYGYTF.

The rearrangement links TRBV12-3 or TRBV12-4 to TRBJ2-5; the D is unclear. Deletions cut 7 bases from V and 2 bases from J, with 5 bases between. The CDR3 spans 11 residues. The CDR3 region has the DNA TGTGCCAGCAAACAGCAAGAGACCCAGTACTTC. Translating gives CASKQQETQYF.

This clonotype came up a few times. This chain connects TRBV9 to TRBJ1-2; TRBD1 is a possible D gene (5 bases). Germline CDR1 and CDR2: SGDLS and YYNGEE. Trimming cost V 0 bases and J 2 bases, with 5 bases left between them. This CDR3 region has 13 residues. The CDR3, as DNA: TGTGCCAGCAGCGTAGCAGGGAACTATGGCTACACCTTC. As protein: CASSVAGNYGYTF. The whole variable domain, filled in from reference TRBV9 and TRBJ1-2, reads DSGVTQTPKHLITATGQRVTLRCSPRSGDLSVYWYQQSLDQGLQFLIQYYNGEERAKGNILERFSAQQFPDLHSELNLSSLELGDSALYFCASSVAGNYGYTFGSGTRLTVV.

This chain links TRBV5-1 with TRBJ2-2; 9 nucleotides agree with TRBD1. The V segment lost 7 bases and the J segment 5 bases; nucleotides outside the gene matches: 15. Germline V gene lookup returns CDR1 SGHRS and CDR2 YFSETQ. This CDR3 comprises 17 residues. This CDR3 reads CASRSNPGQGVTGELFF. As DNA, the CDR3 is TGCGCCAGCCGCTCCAACCCGGGACAGGGTGTAACCGGGGAGCTGTTTTTT.

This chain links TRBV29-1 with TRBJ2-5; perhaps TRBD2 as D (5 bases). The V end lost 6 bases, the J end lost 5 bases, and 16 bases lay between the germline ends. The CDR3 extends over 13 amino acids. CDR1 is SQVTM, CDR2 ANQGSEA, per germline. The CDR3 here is CSVSSRLAETQYF. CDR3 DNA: TGCAGCGTGAGCTCGCGTCTAGCTGAGACCCAGTACTTC.

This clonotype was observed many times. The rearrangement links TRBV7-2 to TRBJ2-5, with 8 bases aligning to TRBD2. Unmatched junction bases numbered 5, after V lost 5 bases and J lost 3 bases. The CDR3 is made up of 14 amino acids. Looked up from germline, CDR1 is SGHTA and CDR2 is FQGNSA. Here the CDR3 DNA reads TGTGCCAGCAGCCTCGGGGGGGGGAAAGAGACCCAGTACTTC. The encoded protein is CASSLGGGKETQYF.

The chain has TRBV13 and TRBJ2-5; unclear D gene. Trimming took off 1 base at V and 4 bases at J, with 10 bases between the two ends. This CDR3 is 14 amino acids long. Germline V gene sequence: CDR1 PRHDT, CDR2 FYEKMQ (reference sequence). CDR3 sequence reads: CASSLAAQRETQYF. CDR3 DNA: TGTGCCAGCAGCTTAGCGGCCCAGAGAGAGACCCAGTACTTC.

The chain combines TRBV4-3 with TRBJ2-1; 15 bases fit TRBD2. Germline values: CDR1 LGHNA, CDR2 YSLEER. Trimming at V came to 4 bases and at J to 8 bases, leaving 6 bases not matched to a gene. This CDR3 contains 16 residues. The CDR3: CASSLAWTSGGDEQFF. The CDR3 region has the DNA TGCGCCAGCAGCCTCGCCTGGACTAGCGGGGGGGATGAGCAGTTCTTC.

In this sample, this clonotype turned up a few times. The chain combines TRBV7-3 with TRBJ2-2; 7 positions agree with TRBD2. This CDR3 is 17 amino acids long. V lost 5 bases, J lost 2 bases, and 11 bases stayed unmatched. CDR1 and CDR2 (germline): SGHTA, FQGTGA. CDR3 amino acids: CASSIKSGELNTGELFF. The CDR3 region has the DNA TGTGCCAGCAGCATCAAGAGCGGGGAGTTAAACACCGGGGAGCTGTTTTTT.

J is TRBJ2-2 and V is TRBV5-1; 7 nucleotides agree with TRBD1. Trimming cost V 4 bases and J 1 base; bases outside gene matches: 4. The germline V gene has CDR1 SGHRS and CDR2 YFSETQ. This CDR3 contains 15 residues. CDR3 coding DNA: TGCGCCAGCAGCGGGCGGACAGGGAACACCGGGGAGCTGTTTTTT. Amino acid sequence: CASSGRTGNTGELFF.

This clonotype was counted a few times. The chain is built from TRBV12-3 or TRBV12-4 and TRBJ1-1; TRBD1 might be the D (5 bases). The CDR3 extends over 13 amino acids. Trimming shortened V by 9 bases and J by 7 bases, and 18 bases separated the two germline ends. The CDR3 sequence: CARLGEGLIEAFF. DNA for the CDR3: TGTGCCAGACTGGGGGAGGGGTTAATTGAAGCTTTCTTT.

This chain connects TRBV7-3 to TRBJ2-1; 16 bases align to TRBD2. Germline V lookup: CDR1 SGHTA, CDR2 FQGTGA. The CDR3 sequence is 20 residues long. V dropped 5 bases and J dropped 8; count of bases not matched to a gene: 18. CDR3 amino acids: CASSEGTSGGAARGSDEQFF. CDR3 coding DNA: TGTGCCAGCAGCGAAGGGACTAGCGGGGGGGCCGCCCGGGGGTCGGATGAGCAGTTCTTC.

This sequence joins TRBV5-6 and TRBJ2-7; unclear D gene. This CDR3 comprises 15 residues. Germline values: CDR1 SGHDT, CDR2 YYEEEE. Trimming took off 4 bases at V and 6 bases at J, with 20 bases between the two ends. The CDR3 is CASSLAGVPSREQYF. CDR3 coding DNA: TGTGCCAGCAGCCTGGCCGGTGTACCGTCCCGCGAGCAGTACTTC.

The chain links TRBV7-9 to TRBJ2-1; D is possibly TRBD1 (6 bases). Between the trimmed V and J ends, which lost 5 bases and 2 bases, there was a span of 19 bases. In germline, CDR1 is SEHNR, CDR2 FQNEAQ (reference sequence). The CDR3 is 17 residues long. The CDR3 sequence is CASSPLASTGTYNEQFF. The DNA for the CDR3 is TGTGCCAGCAGCCCGTTAGCTAGCACAGGGACCTACAATGAGCAGTTCTTC.

The CDR3 region has the DNA TGTGCCAGCAGTCCACGAACTGGAAACACCATATATTTT. This sequence encodes CASSPRTGNTIYF. The chain couples TRBV6-5 to TRBJ1-3; no firm D call. Trimming pared 5 bases from V and 2 bases from J, leaving 7 bases between. CDR3 length equals 13 residues. Looked up from germline, CDR1 is MNHEY and CDR2 is SVGAGI.

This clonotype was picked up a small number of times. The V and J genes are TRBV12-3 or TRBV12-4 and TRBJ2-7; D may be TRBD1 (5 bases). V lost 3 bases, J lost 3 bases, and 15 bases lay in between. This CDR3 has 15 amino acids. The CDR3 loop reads CASSFGAVNNYEQYF. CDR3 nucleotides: TGTGCCAGCAGTTTTGGGGCCGTGAACAACTACGAGCAGTACTTC.

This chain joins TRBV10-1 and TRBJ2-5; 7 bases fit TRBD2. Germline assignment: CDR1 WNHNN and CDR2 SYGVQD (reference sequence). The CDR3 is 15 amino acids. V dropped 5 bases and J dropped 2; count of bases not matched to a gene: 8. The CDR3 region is CASSSGGPVQETQYF. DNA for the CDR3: TGCGCCAGCAGTTCGGGGGGACCCGTTCAAGAGACCCAGTACTTC.

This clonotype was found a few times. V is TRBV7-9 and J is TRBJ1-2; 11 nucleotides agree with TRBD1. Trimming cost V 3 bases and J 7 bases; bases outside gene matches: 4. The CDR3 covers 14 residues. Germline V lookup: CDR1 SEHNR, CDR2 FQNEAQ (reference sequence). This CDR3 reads CASSFPGQGGGYTF. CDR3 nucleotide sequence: TGTGCCAGCAGCTTTCCGGGACAGGGGGGTGGCTACACCTTC.

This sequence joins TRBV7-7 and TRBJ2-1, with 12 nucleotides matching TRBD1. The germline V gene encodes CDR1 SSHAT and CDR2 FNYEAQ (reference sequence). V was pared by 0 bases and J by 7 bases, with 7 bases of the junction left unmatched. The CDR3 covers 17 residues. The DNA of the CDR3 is TGTGCCAGCAGCTTAGCGGCGGGGACAGGGGGCAAGAATGAGCAGTTCTTC. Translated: CASSLAAGTGGKNEQFF.

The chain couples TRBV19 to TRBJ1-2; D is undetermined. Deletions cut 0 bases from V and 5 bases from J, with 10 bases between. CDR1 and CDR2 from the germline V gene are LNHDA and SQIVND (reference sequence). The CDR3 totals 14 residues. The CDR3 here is CASSIDLGFYGYTF. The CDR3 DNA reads TGTGCCAGTAGTATAGATCTGGGATTTTATGGCTACACCTTC.

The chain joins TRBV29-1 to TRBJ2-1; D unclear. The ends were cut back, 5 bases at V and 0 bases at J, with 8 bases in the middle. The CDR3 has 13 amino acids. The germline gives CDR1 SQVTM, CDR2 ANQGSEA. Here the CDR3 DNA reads TGCAGCGTTCATAAAAGCTCCTACAATGAGCAGTTCTTC. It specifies CSVHKSSYNEQFF.